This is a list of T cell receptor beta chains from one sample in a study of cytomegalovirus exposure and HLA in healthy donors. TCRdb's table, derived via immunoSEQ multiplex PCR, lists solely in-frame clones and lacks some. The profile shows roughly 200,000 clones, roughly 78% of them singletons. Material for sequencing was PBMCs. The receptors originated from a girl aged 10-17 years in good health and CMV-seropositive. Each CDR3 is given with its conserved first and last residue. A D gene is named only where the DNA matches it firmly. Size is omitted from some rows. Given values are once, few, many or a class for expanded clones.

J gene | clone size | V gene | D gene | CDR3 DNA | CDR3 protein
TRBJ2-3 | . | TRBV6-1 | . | TGTGCCAGCAGTGAAGAACGGGGAAGCACAGATACGCAGTATTTT | CASSEERGSTDTQYF
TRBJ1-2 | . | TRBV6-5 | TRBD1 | TGTGCCAGCAGTCAGGGGGCCTATGGCTACACCTTC | CASSQGAYGYTF
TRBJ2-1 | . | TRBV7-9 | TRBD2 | TGTGCCAGCAGCTTATCTAGCGGGGGGGGCCCGGGGAATGAGCAGTTCTTC | CASSLSSGGGPGNEQFF
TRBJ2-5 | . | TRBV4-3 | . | TGCGCCAGCAGCCCCACCGCGTCACAAGAGACCCAGTACTTC | CASSPTASQETQYF
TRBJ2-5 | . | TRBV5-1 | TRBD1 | TGCGCCAGCAGCTCACTGGTAGCCGGGACAGGGAAGACCCAGTACTTC | CASSSLVAGTGKTQYF
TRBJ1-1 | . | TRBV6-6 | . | TGTGCCAGCAGCTCCACCGCCGGGATTGGACAGAGTGAAGCTTTCTTT | CASSSTAGIGQSEAFF
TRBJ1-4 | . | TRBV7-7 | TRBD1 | TGTGCCAGCAGCTTAGTCCAGGGGGGAACAACTAATGAAAAACTGTTTTTT | CASSLVQGGTTNEKLFF
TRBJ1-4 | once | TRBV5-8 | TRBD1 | TGTGCCAGCAGCTTGATTCCGACAGGGAAGATCGGTAATGAAAAACTGTTTTTT | CASSLIPTGKIGNEKLFF
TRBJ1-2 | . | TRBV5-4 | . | TGTGCCAGCAGCGTACAGGACGATTATGGCTACACCTTC | CASSVQDDYGYTF
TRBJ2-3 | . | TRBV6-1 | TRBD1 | TGTGCCAGCAGCCAAGGACAGGGGGCCACAGATACGCAGTATTTT | CASSQGQGATDTQYF
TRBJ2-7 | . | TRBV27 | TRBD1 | TGTGCCAGCAGTTTGGGACAGAGATACGAGCAGTACTTC | CASSLGQRYEQYF
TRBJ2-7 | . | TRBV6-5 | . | TGTGCCAGCAGTAATTACGGGGGACCGCCCTACGAGCAGTACTTC | CASSNYGGPPYEQYF
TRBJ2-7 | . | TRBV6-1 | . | TGTGCCAGCAGTGAACTCGGTTACGAGCAGTACTTC | CASSELGYEQYF
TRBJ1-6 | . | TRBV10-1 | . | TGCGCCAGCAGTGAGTCGATCAGGGATTCACCCCTCCACTTT | CASSESIRDSPLHF
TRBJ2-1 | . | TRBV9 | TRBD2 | TGTGCCAGCAGCTCTCCCCGGGGGCGGGGGGCTGACTACAATGAGCAGTTCTTC | CASSSPRGRGADYNEQFF
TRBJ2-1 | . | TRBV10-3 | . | TGTGCCATCGTGTCGTCAGGGGCAAGGAATGAGCAGTTCTTC | CAIVSSGARNEQFF
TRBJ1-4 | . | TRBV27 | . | TGTGCCAGCAGTTCCCAGGGAAGGACGACTAATGAAAAACTGTTTTTT | CASSSQGRTTNEKLFF
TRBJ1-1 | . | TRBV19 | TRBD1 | TGTGCCAGTAGTATTGGACAGGGGAACACTGAAGCTTTCTTT | CASSIGQGNTEAFF
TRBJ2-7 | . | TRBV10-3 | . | TGTGCCATCAGTGAATTAACCGGGACTTCCTACGAGCAGTACTTC | CAISELTGTSYEQYF
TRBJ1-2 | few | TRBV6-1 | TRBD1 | TGTGCCAGCCGCCCCACAGGGGACGGCTACACCTTC | CASRPTGDGYTF
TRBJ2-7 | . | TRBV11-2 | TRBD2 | TGTGCCAGCAGCTTAGTAGCGGGGGGATACGAGCAGTACTTC | CASSLVAGGYEQYF
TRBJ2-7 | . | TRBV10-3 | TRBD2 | TGTGCCATCAGTACTAGCGGGGGTGGCTACGAGCAGTACTTC | CAISTSGGGYEQYF
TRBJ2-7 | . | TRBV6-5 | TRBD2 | TGTGCCAGCAGCCCTAGCGGGGAATACGAGCAGTACTTC | CASSPSGEYEQYF
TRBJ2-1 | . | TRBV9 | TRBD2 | TGTGCCAGCAGCGGTGCCGGGACTAGCTCCTACAATGAGCAGTTCTTC | CASSGAGTSSYNEQFF
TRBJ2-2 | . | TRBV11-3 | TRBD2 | TGTGCCAGCAGCTTAGGCCAGAGCGGGGATTGGAACACCGGGGAGCTGTTTTTT | CASSLGQSGDWNTGELFF
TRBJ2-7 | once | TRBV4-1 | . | TGCGCCAGCAGCCAAGTCGCCTCGGCGGAGAGCTCCTACGAGCAGTACTTC | CASSQVASAESSYEQYF
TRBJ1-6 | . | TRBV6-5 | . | TGTGCCAGCAGTTACGAGGGCCCTTTGGTCGGTTCACCCCTCCACTTT | CASSYEGPLVGSPLHF
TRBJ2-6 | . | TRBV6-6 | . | TGTGCCAGCGGGACTCATTTTTCTGGGGCCAACGTCCTGACTTTC | CASGTHFSGANVLTF
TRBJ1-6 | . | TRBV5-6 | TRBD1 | TGTGCCAGCAGCCCCGGACAGGGGATCTCACCCCTCCACTTT | CASSPGQGISPLHF
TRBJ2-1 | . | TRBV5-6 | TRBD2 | TGTGCCAGCAGCTTCGGGACTAGTAGCGATGAGCAGTTCTTC | CASSFGTSSDEQFF
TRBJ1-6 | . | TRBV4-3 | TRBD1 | TGCGCCAGCAGCGGCACGACAGGGTCTAATTCACCCCTCCACTTT | CASSGTTGSNSPLHF
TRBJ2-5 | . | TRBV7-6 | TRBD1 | TGTGCCAGCAGCTTAAACCTCCGGGACAGACCTATACAAGAGACCCAGTACTTC | CASSLNLRDRPIQETQYF
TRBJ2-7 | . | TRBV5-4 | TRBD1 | TGTGCCAGCAGGGGACAGGGTACCTACGAGCAGTACTTC | CASRGQGTYEQYF
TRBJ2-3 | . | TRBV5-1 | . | TGCGCCAGCAGCTTCCGACAGACCACAGATACGCAGTATTTT | CASSFRQTTDTQYF
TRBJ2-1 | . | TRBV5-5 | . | TGTGCCAGCAGCTCGGGCGGGATTGCCAATGAGCAGTTCTTC | CASSSGGIANEQFF
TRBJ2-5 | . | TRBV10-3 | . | TGTGCCATCAGTGAGTCGAAGAGGGGGGAGACCCAGTACTTC | CAISESKRGETQYF
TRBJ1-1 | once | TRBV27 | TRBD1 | TGTGCCAGCAGGAACACAGGGGGCACTGAAGCTTTCTTT | CASRNTGGTEAFF
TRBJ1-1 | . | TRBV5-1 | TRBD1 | TGCGCCAGCAGCATGGGACAGGCCGTAGGCACTGAAGCTTTCTTT | CASSMGQAVGTEAFF
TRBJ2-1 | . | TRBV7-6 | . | TGTGCCAGCAAGTCGAATAACAACAATGAGCAGTTCTTC | CASKSNNNNEQFF
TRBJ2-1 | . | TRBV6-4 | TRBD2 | TGTGCCAGCAGTGACTCCTCTAGCGGGGGCTCCTACAATGAGCAGTTCTTC | CASSDSSSGGSYNEQFF
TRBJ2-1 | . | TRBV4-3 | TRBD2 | TGCGCCAGCAGCCAGGCCCCTAGCGGGGGGGCCAATGAGCAGTTCTTC | CASSQAPSGGANEQFF
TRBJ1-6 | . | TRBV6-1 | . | TGTGCCAGCAGTGAAGTGATCCGGTCTCTGTATAATTCACCCCTCCACTTT | CASSEVIRSLYNSPLHF
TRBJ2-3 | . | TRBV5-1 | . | TGCGCCAGCAGCTTGGACGGGGTGGGTCCAGATACGCAGTATTTT | CASSLDGVGPDTQYF
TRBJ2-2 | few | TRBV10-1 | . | TGCGCCAGCAGTGAATGGAGGGGAGGGAACACCGGGGAGCTGTTTTTT | CASSEWRGGNTGELFF
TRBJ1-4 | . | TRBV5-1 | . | TGCGCCAGCAACCCAGGTTCAACTAATGAAAAACTGTTTTTT | CASNPGSTNEKLFF